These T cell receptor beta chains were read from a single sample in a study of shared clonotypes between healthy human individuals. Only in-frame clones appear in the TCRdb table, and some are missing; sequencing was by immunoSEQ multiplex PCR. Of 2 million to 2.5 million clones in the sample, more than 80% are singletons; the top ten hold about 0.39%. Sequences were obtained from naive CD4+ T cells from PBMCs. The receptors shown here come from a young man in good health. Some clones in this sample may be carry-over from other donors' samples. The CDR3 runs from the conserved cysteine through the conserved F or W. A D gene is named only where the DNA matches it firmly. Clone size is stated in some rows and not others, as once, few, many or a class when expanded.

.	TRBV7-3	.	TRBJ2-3	TGTGCCAGCAGCTCAGGTCTGCTCACAGATACGCAGTATTTT	CASSSGLLTDTQYF
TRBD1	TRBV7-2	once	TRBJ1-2	TGTGCCAGCAGCTTGGGACAGTCAAGCGGCTATGGCTACACCTTC	CASSLGQSSGYGYTF
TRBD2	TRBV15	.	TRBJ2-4	TGTGCCACCAGCAGACGCTTCAGAGGAGCGGGACAAAACATTCAGTACTTC	CATSRRFRGAGQNIQYF
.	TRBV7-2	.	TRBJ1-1	TGTGCCAGCAGCTTATCACCCGGCGGCGCTTTCTTT	CASSLSPGGAFF
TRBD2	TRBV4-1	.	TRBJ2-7	TGCGCCAGCAGCCAGCCCCTAGCGGGGGGCCCTTCCTACGAGCAGTACTTC	CASSQPLAGGPSYEQYF
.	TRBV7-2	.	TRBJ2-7	TGTGCCAGCAGCTTAGCGGGCATTGCCTACGAGCAGTACTTC	CASSLAGIAYEQYF
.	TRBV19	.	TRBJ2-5	TGTGCCAGTAGTTCGGGGGTCCAAGAGACCCAGTACTTC	CASSSGVQETQYF
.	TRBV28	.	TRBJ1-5	TGTGCCAGCAGTCCTCTGAGGGGCAATCAGCCCCAGCATTTT	CASSPLRGNQPQHF
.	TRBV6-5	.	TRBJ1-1	TGTGCCAGCATGATGTATCCGGGATTGAACACTGAAGCTTTCTTT	CASMMYPGLNTEAFF
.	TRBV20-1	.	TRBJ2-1	TGCAGTGCCCAGGTATTGGATGAGCAGTTCTTC	CSAQVLDEQFF
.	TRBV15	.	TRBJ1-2	TGTGCCACCAGCAGAGCAGGGTTCTATGGCTACACCTTC	CATSRAGFYGYTF
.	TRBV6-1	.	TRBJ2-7	TGTGCCAGCAGTGAGAGGGGGGTTTCCTACGAGCAGTACTTC	CASSERGVSYEQYF
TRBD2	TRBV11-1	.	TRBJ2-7	TGTGCCAGCAGCCCCCGGACTAGCTCGAACTCCTACGAGCAGTACTTC	CASSPRTSSNSYEQYF
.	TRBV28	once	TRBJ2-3	TGTGCCAGCAGTTTATCCGGGGCCTCGAGCACAGATACGCAGTATTTT	CASSLSGASSTDTQYF
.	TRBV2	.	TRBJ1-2	TGTGCCAGCAGTGAAGCTTGGCGGGGATCTCATGGCTACACCTTC	CASSEAWRGSHGYTF
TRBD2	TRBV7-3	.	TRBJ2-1	TGTGCCAGCAGCGCCCTAGCGGGAGGAACCTACAATGAGCAGTTCTTC	CASSALAGGTYNEQFF
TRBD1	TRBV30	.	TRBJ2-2	TGTGCCTGGAGTCTAACAACAGGGGCCGGGGAGCTGTTTTTT	CAWSLTTGAGELFF
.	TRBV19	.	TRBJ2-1	TGTGCCAGTAGTATAGGGCACAGTAGCTTGGCGCAGTTCTTC	CASSIGHSSLAQFF
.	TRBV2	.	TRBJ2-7	TGTGCCAGCACACGGAGATCCTACGAGCAGTACTTC	CASTRRSYEQYF
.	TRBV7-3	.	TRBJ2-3	TGTGCCAGCAGCCCCCACCCAACCACAGATACGCAGTATTTT	CASSPHPTTDTQYF
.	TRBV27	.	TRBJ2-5	TGTGCCAGCAGTTTAAATTTGGGAGAGACCCAGTACTTC	CASSLNLGETQYF
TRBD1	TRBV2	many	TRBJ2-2	TGTGCCAGAGACAGGGGAGGAACCGGGGAGCTGTTTTTT	CARDRGGTGELFF
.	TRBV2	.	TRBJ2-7	TGTGCCAGCAGTACGTGGACAAAACCTTACGAGCAGTACTTC	CASSTWTKPYEQYF
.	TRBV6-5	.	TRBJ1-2	TGTGCCAGCAGGACGGGGTACGGGGATTATGGCTACACCTTC	CASRTGYGDYGYTF
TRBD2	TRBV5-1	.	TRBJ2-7	TGCGCCAGCAGCTTGATAGCGGGGAGCTCCTACGAGCAGTACTTC	CASSLIAGSSYEQYF
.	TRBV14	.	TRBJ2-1	TGTGCCAGCAGCGGGCTAGTACGGTACAATGAGCAGTTCTTC	CASSGLVRYNEQFF
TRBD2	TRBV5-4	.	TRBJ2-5	TGTGCCAGCAGCAATCGACTAGCGGGGGGACAAGAGACCCAGTACTTC	CASSNRLAGGQETQYF
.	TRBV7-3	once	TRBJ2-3	TGTGCCAGCAGCTTAAGGAGGACCGGCACAGATACGCAGTATTTT	CASSLRRTGTDTQYF
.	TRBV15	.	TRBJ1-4	TGTGCCACCAGGAGGCAGAATGAAAAACTGTTTTTT	CATRRQNEKLFF
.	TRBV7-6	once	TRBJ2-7	TGTGCCAGCAGCTTAGCGACGGGAAGTCGAACCTACGAGCAGTACTTC	CASSLATGSRTYEQYF
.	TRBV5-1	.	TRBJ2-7	TGCGCCAGCAGCTCCCTCTCTGGCGGGGACGAGCAGTACTTC	CASSSLSGGDEQYF
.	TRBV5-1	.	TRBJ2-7	TGCGCCAGCAGCTTGGCCTGGGACGGAGACCCAATCTCCTACGAGCAGTACTTC	CASSLAWDGDPISYEQYF
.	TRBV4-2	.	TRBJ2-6	TGTGCCAGCAGCCTCCTCTGGGCTGGGGCCAACGTCCTGACTTTC	CASSLLWAGANVLTF
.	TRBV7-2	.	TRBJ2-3	TGTGCCAGCAGCTTAGAAAGCAGGGGAGATACGCAGTATTTT	CASSLESRGDTQYF
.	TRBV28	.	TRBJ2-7	TGTGCCAGCAGCTCCCCGGGCGGAAAGGCCTACGAGCAGTACTTC	CASSSPGGKAYEQYF
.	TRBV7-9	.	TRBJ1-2	TGTGCCAGCAGCTTAGGGGGAGCCTTCTATGGCTACACCTTC	CASSLGGAFYGYTF
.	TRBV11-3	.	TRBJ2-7	TGTGCCAGCAGCCGTACCGGCGGCCCCTACTCGGGCTACGAGCAGTACTTC	CASSRTGGPYSGYEQYF
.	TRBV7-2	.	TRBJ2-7	TGTGCCAGCAGTTCTCAGGGGCACGAGCAGTACTTC	CASSSQGHEQYF
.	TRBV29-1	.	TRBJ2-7	TGCAGCGTCGCGGCCTCGGACGTTTTAGGGGAGCAGTACTTC	CSVAASDVLGEQYF
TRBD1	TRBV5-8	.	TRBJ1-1	TGTGCCAGCAGCTTTCGGACAGGGGGCGTGGGTAGGAACACTGAAGCTTTCTTT	CASSFRTGGVGRNTEAFF
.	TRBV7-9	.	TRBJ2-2	TGTGCCAGCAGCTTGATGGGCGTCCGTGGCACCGGGGAGCTGTTTTTT	CASSLMGVRGTGELFF
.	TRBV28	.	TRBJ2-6	TGTGCCAGCCGGGGCAGCGAATCTGGGGCCAACGTCCTGACTTTC	CASRGSESGANVLTF
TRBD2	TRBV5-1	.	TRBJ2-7	TGCGCCAGCAGCGTGGCGGGAGGGCCGGGAGAGCAGTACTTC	CASSVAGGPGEQYF